The 3 T cell receptor beta chains listed next were all sequenced from one sample in a study of blood T cells in healthy people across ages. Next came a second PCR, run for about 6 to 12 cycles, which used a sample-barcoded 5' primer along with a J-beta primer mix. TCRdb re-analysed the 5' RACE reads in MiXCR, keeping a single row per CDR3 protein. This sample has about 680,000 distinct CDR3 sequences, with roughly 50% found just once. Sequencing was done on a sample of blood. The receptors come from a woman aged 55-70 years in good health.

A few counts support this clonotype. The rearrangement links TRBV10-3 to TRBJ2-5; TRBD2 agrees at 8 bases. CDR1 is ENHRY, CDR2 SYGVKD, per germline. The CDR3 is 17 amino acids. V dropped 0 bases and J dropped 2; count of bases not matched to a gene: 8. CDR3 sequence reads: CAISESAAGGRQETQYF. The CDR3 coding sequence is TGTGCCATCAGTGAGTCGGCCGCGGGAGGCAGGCAAGAGACCCAGTACTTC.

This clonotype showed up just once. This chain links TRBV7-6 with TRBJ2-3, with D hard to call. V was cut by 5 bases and J by 0 bases, with 15 bases left in between. CDR3 size: 16 residues. Germline CDR1 reads SGHVS; CDR2 reads FNYEAQ. The CDR3 spells CASSQRPPDSTDTQYF. The CDR3 nucleotides read TGTGCCAGCAGCCAACGTCCCCCAGACAGCACAGATACGCAGTATTTT.

The chain employs TRBV4-1 and TRBJ2-7; the D gene is possibly TRBD1 (6 bases). Trimming stripped 1 base from V and 2 bases from J, with 12 bases between. This CDR3 comprises 15 residues. The germline V gene has CDR1 MGHRA and CDR2 YSYEKL. CDR3 DNA sequence: TGCGCCAGCAGCCAAGGGACAGCTGGGACCTACGAGCAGTACTTC. This encodes CASSQGTAGTYEQYF.